This T cell receptor (beta chain) stems from a study of monozygotic twins with inflammatory bowel disease. Around 3,600 ng of total RNA went into each TCR library. Reprocessing the 5' RACE reads, TCRdb reports a single entry for every CDR3 protein and omits DNA. This listing includes 120,000 to 150,000 distinct CDR3 sequences. This CDR3 contains 13 residues. Germline lookup yields CDR1 SGHRS and CDR2 YFSETQ. This TCR was recovered from a human donor with ulcerative colitis or Crohn's disease, or a healthy co-twin of an affected twin (not recorded which). The rearrangement joins TRBV5-1 to TRBJ2-5; TCRdb gives TRBD2 as the D gene, but with no DNA this cannot be confirmed. The source material was blood. CDR3 sequence reads: CASRLGLQGTQYF.